A selection of T cell receptor beta chains follows, all from one sample in a study of blood T cells in healthy people across ages. TCRdb called the 5' RACE reads again in MiXCR, with one record for every CDR3 protein. The repertoire holds roughly 2 million distinct CDR3 sequences, about 49% seen once, with more than 2% in the top ten. Sequenced material: blood. The receptors come from a woman aged 40 to 55 in good health. Both conserved end residues are part of each CDR3.

j_call | v_call | cdr3_aa
TRBJ2-3 | TRBV4-3 | CASSQDVTSTSTDTQYF
TRBJ1-2 | TRBV28 | CASSQQTTAPGYTF
. | TRBV20-1 | CSAREWGLGYNEQYF
TRBJ2-1 | TRBV4-3 | CASSQDRPSGGNEQFF
TRBJ1-2 | TRBV19 | CASSSVGGNGYTF
TRBJ1-2 | TRBV4-2 | CASSQDQGRPSLFYGYTF
TRBJ1-5 | TRBV3-1 | CASSQVRGGPQHF
TRBJ2-3 | TRBV9 | CASSVLQGSYSTDTQYF
TRBJ1-2 | TRBV6-5 | CASSYNDRGGYTF
TRBJ2-6 | TRBV5-1 | CASSPMDRGGSGANVLTF